These 26 T cell receptor beta chains were sequenced from one sample in a study of cytomegalovirus exposure and HLA in healthy donors. The PCR ran on 60 Vbeta and 13 Jbeta primers. Repertoires were generated with immunoSEQ multiplex PCR, while TCRdb's copy carries only in-frame clones and drops some. This sample yields 100,000 to 150,000 clones, of which roughly 80% are seen a single time; over 3% belongs to the top ten. The sequenced sample consisted of PBMCs. The source of these receptors is a middle-aged woman in good health and CMV-seropositive.

This sequence joins TRBV18 and TRBJ1-2, with a possible D match to TRBD1 (5 bases). Germline V gene sequence: CDR1 KGHSH, CDR2 LQKENI. The CDR3 length is 14 residues. Trimming removed 2 bases from V and 4 bases from J, with 11 bases in between. CDR3: CASSPRQGFYGYTF. The CDR3 DNA follows: TGTGCCAGCTCACCAAGGCAGGGCTTCTATGGCTACACCTTC.

This chain joins TRBV6-1 and TRBJ2-1, with TRBD2 matching 8 bases. The germline CDR1 and CDR2 sequences are MNHNS and SASEGT. The CDR3 spans 15 residues. The trim removed 6 bases at V and 0 bases at J, leaving 4 bases unmatched. The CDR3: CASSELAVSYNEQFF. The CDR3 DNA reads as TGTGCCAGCAGCGAACTAGCGGTCTCCTACAATGAGCAGTTCTTC.

The chain uses TRBV29-1 and TRBJ2-7; 10 bases line up with TRBD1. Trimming cost V 1 base and J 3 bases; bases outside gene matches: 6. Per the germline V gene, CDR1 is SQVTM and CDR2 is ANQGSEA. The CDR3 consists of 15 residues. The CDR3 bases are TGCAGCGTTGAAGGGGGGGACAGGGGCAACTACGAGCAGTACTTC. Amino acid sequence: CSVEGGDRGNYEQYF.

The CDR3 DNA follows: TGTGCCAGCAGCCCGGGCCTGGTAGCGGATAGCTCCTACGAGCAGTACTTC. This encodes CASSPGLVADSSYEQYF. This chain links TRBV7-9 with TRBJ2-7; a weak D match, TRBD2 (6 bases). CDR3 length: 17 residues. CDR1 and CDR2 from the germline V gene are SEHNR and FQNEAQ (reference sequence). V lost 5 bases to trimming and J lost 0 bases, with 20 bases between them.

The CDR3 DNA reads TGCGCCAGCAGCCCCGAGGACAGGGGCTACACCTTC. Its protein product is CASSPEDRGYTF. The chain uses TRBV5-1 and TRBJ1-2; TRBD1 agrees at 7 bases. Germline-derived CDR1 and CDR2 are SGHRS and YFSETQ. V shed 4 bases, J shed 8 bases, and the junction held 5 bases outside the gene matches. This CDR3 has 12 amino acids.

This chain connects TRBV2 to TRBJ2-7; the match to TRBD1 covers 10 bases. CDR1 is SNHLY and CDR2 is FYNNEI in the germline V gene. V lost 6 bases to trimming and J lost 6 bases; unmatched junction nucleotides: 11. This CDR3 has 15 residues. The CDR3 nucleotides read TGTGCCAGCAGAGAAAGGGGACAGGGGTGGTCCGAGCAGTACTTC. Residues: CASRERGQGWSEQYF.

The chain recombines TRBV13 with TRBJ2-1; 11 bases are shared with TRBD2. Per germline, CDR1 PRHDT and CDR2 FYEKMQ (reference sequence). The CDR3 loop spans 16 amino acids. V lost 6 bases and J lost 3; bases outside the gene matches: 7. DNA of the CDR3: TGTGCCAGCAGGATGACTAGCGGGGCAAACTACAATGAGCAGTTCTTC. It is translated as CASRMTSGANYNEQFF.

This chain joins TRBV2 and TRBJ2-3, with no clear D. The length of the CDR3 is 12 residues. Germline V CDR1 and CDR2: SNHLY, FYNNEI. Trimming took off 2 bases at V and 6 bases at J, with 6 bases between the two ends. The CDR3, as DNA: TGTGCCAGCAGTGAAAGCCCGGATACGCAGTATTTT. Its translation is CASSESPDTQYF.

As DNA, the CDR3 is TGTGCCAGTAGTGCTAGCGGGACCGCTAGCACAGATACGCAGTATTTT. It specifies CASSASGTASTDTQYF. This chain joins TRBV19 and TRBJ2-3; 9 nucleotides align to TRBD2. The junction had 6 bases not matched to a gene; V was cut back by 5 bases and J by 0 bases. This CDR3 has 16 residues. The germline CDR1 and CDR2 sequences are LNHDA and SQIVND (reference sequence).

This chain uses TRBV30 with TRBJ2-7, with 10 positions matching TRBD1. This CDR3 is 13 amino acids long. J gave up 9 bases and V 2 bases, and 7 bases lay outside the gene matches. Germline-derived CDR1 and CDR2 are GTSNPN and SVGIG (reference sequence). The DNA for the CDR3 is TGTGCCTGGAGTATTTGGACAGGGGGGATGCAGTACTTC. It is translated as CAWSIWTGGMQYF.

This clone occurred once. V is TRBV5-4 and J is TRBJ2-2; 8 bases align to TRBD2. V lost 0 bases, J lost 4 bases, and 11 bases stayed unmatched. Germline V gene data show CDR1 as SGHNT and CDR2 as YYREEE (reference sequence). The CDR3 sequence is 18 residues long. The CDR3 is CASSLVVAGGPPTGELFF. In DNA form, the CDR3 reads TGTGCCAGCAGCTTGGTGGTGGCGGGAGGTCCTCCCACCGGGGAGCTGTTTTTT.

The rearrangement uses TRBV28 and TRBJ2-1; possible D gene TRBD1, 5 bases. V lost 7 bases, J lost 10 bases, and 8 bases lay in between. Looked up from germline, CDR1 is MDHEN and CDR2 is SYDVKM. The CDR3 runs to 10 residues. CDR3 in amino acids: CASMQGEQFF. The CDR3 DNA is TGTGCCAGCATGCAGGGCGAGCAGTTCTTC.

The V and J genes are TRBV7-8 and TRBJ2-7; 12 nucleotides align to TRBD2. Losses at the gene ends were 6 bases for V and 5 bases for J; bases not matched to a gene: 8. The germline gives CDR1 SGHVS, CDR2 FQNEAQ. The length of the CDR3 is 15 residues. As DNA, the CDR3 is TGTGCCAGCAGGGGTCTAGCGGGAGGGCCCAACGAGCAGTACTTC. It encodes CASRGLAGGPNEQYF.

The chain joins TRBV9 to TRBJ2-1; TRBD2 agrees at 13 bases. Germline CDR1 SGDLS, CDR2 YYNGEE. The CDR3 contains 17 residues. V was pared by 4 bases and J by 3 bases, with 7 bases of the junction left unmatched. CDR3 DNA sequence: TGTGCCAGCAGCTCCCGACTAGCGGGAGGACACTACAATGAGCAGTTCTTC. It translates to CASSSRLAGGHYNEQFF.

This sequence joins TRBV5-1 and TRBJ1-4; weak D call: TRBD1 (5 bases). The CDR3 spans 15 residues. Germline-derived CDR1 and CDR2 are SGHRS and YFSETQ. Trimming shortened V by 0 bases and J by 8 bases, and 14 bases separated the two germline ends. The CDR3 bases are TGCGCCAGCAGCTTGGAAGGGGCAGTGTTCGAAAAACTGTTTTTT. It specifies CASSLEGAVFEKLFF. The full variable domain, completed using reference TRBV5-1 and TRBJ1-4, is KAGVTQTPRYLIKTRGQQVTLSCSPISGHRSVSWYQQTPGQGLQFLFEYFSETQRNKGNFPGRFSGRQFSNSRSEMNVSTLELGDSALYLCASSLEGAVFEKLFFGSGTQLSVL.

CDR3 sequence (DNA): TGTGCCAGCAGAAACTCGGGACAGTCTAGCGGGCTCCACGAGCAGTACTTC. Its protein product is CASRNSGQSSGLHEQYF. V and J are TRBV2 and TRBJ2-7; D perhaps matches TRBD2 (8 bases). Trimming shortened V by 6 bases and J by 5 bases, and 26 bases separated the two germline ends. Germline CDR1 reads SNHLY; CDR2 reads FYNNEI. This CDR3 contains 17 residues.

This clone has just one count. The rearrangement links TRBV28 to TRBJ2-5, with 8 bases aligning to TRBD1. The J call may be faulty, since TRBJ2-7 better matches the DNA end. Germline CDR1 and CDR2: MDHEN and SYDVKM. This CDR3 is built from 14 residues. The CDR3 DNA follows: TGTGCCAGCAGCAGCCGGGACAGGACCTACGAGCAGTACTTC. Its protein product is CASSSRDRTYEQYF.

The V call is TRBV28, the J call TRBJ1-1; TRBD1 matches 8 bases. V was clipped by 5 bases and J by 1 base; unmatched bases: 6. The germline gives CDR1 MDHEN, CDR2 SYDVKM. The CDR3 covers 15 residues. CDR3 protein: CASSPTGTGNTEAFF. The CDR3 bases are TGTGCCAGCAGTCCTACCGGGACAGGGAACACTGAAGCTTTCTTT. Drawing the rest from reference TRBV28 and TRBJ1-1, the complete variable domain is DVKVTQSSRYLVKRTGEKVFLECVQDMDHENMFWYRQDPGLGLRLIYFSYDVKMKEKGDIPEGYSVSREKKERFSLILESASTNQTSMYLCASSPTGTGNTEAFFGQGTRLTVV.

The chain uses TRBV18 and TRBJ1-5; 8 bases line up with TRBD1. CDR1 KGHSH and CDR2 LQKENI come from the germline V gene. V lost 3 bases to trimming and J lost 3 bases; unmatched junction nucleotides: 4. This CDR3 comprises 15 residues. In nucleotides, the CDR3 is TGTGCCAGCTCACCCGACAGGGGAAACAATCAGCCCCAGCATTTT. Residues: CASSPDRGNNQPQHF.

The rearrangement joins TRBV2 to TRBJ2-1; D is perhaps TRBD2 (5 bases). The germline V gene encodes CDR1 SNHLY and CDR2 FYNNEI. The V end was cut by 7 bases, the J end by 4 bases, with 11 bases between. The CDR3 length is 13 residues. The CDR3 coding sequence is TGTGCCAGCAATAGAGGCGGGTACAATGAGCAGTTCTTC. Residues: CASNRGGYNEQFF.

This clone was picked up one time. This sequence joins TRBV9 and TRBJ2-7; 9 nucleotides agree with TRBD2. Per germline, CDR1 SGDLS and CDR2 YYNGEE. The length of the CDR3 is 15 residues. The junction had 4 bases not matched to a gene; V was cut back by 0 bases and J by 3 bases. The CDR3 region is CASSVAASGDYEQYF. DNA for the CDR3: TGTGCCAGCAGCGTAGCGGCTAGCGGGGACTACGAGCAGTACTTC.

The J gene is TRBJ2-1, the V gene TRBV7-9, with TRBD2 matching 7 bases. The CDR3 has 16 residues. Germline trimming cut 5 bases from V and 9 bases from J; bases unmatched to any gene: 16. Germline V gene data show CDR1 as SEHNR and CDR2 as FQNEAQ (reference sequence). CDR3 amino acids: CASSLGTRTRGIEQFF. CDR3 sequence (DNA): TGTGCCAGCAGCCTCGGAACCCGGACTAGGGGTATTGAGCAGTTCTTC.

V gene TRBV9 combines with J gene TRBJ1-3, with D unresolved. V gave up 0 bases and J gave up 4 bases, with 8 bases separating them. The germline gives CDR1 SGDLS, CDR2 YYNGEE. CDR3 length: 14 residues. The CDR3 DNA reads as TGTGCCAGCAGCGTAGATCGGGGAGGAAACACCATATATTTT. It specifies CASSVDRGGNTIYF.

The rearrangement uses TRBV27 and TRBJ2-2, with D maybe TRBD1 (6 bases). Deletions cut 4 bases from V and 0 bases from J, with 9 bases between. This CDR3 contains 15 residues. CDR1 is MNHEY and CDR2 is SMNVEV in the germline V gene (reference sequence). This CDR3 is CASSYRDANTGELFF. The CDR3 region has the DNA TGTGCCAGCAGTTACAGGGATGCGAACACCGGGGAGCTGTTTTTT.

The genes are TRBV19 and TRBJ1-3; TRBD1 agrees at 7 bases. The germline gives CDR1 LNHDA, CDR2 SQIVND (reference sequence). V lost 4 bases, J lost 2 bases, and 5 bases stayed unmatched. There are 15 residues in the CDR3. Here the CDR3 reads CASSNRGRTGNTIYF. CDR3 DNA sequence: TGTGCCAGTAGTAACAGGGGTCGGACTGGAAACACCATATATTTT.

DNA for the CDR3: TGCGCCAGCAGCTTGCGGGACAGCTATGGCTACACCTTC. Its translation: CASSLRDSYGYTF. The rearrangement joins TRBV5-1 to TRBJ1-2; 7 bases are shared with TRBD1. The junction had 1 base not matched to a gene; V was cut back by 1 base and J by 4 bases. CDR1 SGHRS and CDR2 YFSETQ come from the germline V gene. The CDR3 runs to 13 residues.